The 11 T cell receptor beta chains below were found in one sample sequenced in a study of blood T cell repertoires in COVID-19. TCRdb's copy holds only in-frame clones and misses some; the assay was immunoSEQ multiplex PCR. Of about 190,000 clones in the sample, more than 85% were seen once. The sequenced sample consisted of peripheral blood. The receptors shown here come from a man aged 25 to 40 with acute or convalescent COVID-19.

The CDR3 region is CASSFTSDVRDTQYF. CDR3 sequence (DNA): TGCGCCAGCAGCTTCACTAGCGACGTTAGAGATACGCAGTATTTT. The chain uses TRBV5-1 and TRBJ2-3; 7 bases are a match to TRBD2. The V gene end was trimmed by 2 bases and the J gene end by 5 bases; junction bases not matched to a gene: 8. The germline V gene has CDR1 SGHRS and CDR2 YFSETQ. The CDR3 length is 15 residues.

This clone was seen more than once but under ten times. The junction does not match germline at one end; this may be a read error. The rearrangement uses TRBV9 and TRBJ2-1; 13 positions match TRBD2. The CDR3 spans 14 residues. Per the germline V gene, CDR1 is SGDLS and CDR2 is YYNGEE. CDR3 nucleotides: TGTGCCAGCAGCGGGCCGACTAGCGGGAGGACCAGGGTCTTC. Encoded protein: CASSGPTSGRTRVF.

The chain joins TRBV5-1 to TRBJ2-1; 9 bases agree with TRBD2. Germline V gene sequence: CDR1 SGHRS, CDR2 YFSETQ. CDR3 length: 18 amino acids. Trimming removed 1 base from V and 3 bases from J; junction bases left unmatched: 11. This chain's CDR3 is CASSLLPVAGAGYNEQFF. CDR3 nucleotide sequence: TGCGCCAGCAGCTTGCTTCCTGTAGCGGGAGCGGGCTACAATGAGCAGTTCTTC.

The J gene is TRBJ2-7, the V gene TRBV28; D is unresolved. The CDR3 is 14 residues long. V lost 6 bases to trimming and J lost 0 bases, with 12 bases between them. Germline values: CDR1 MDHEN, CDR2 SYDVKM. CDR3 residues: CASSLTISSYEQYF. The DNA of the CDR3 is TGTGCCAGCAGCCTTACAATCAGCTCCTACGAGCAGTACTTC.

The chain links TRBV29-1 to TRBJ2-1; 10 bases fit TRBD2. The CDR3 has 13 amino acids. The V gene end was trimmed by 5 bases and the J gene end by 9 bases; junction bases not matched to a gene: 7. In germline, CDR1 is SQVTM, CDR2 ANQGSEA. CDR3 sequence reads: CSVRTSGPSEQFF. The CDR3 nucleotides are TGCAGCGTTCGGACTAGCGGACCCTCTGAGCAGTTCTTC.

V and J are TRBV3-1 (or the pseudogene TRBV3-2) and TRBJ1-6, with D possibly being TRBD1 (5 bases). The germline gives CDR1 LGHDT, CDR2 YNNKEL (reference sequence). CDR3 length equals 13 residues. Deletions cut 6 bases from V and 4 bases from J, with 7 bases between. DNA for the CDR3: TGTGCCAGCAGGGGACTTTATAATTCACCCCTCCACTTT. Its translation is CASRGLYNSPLHF.

The chain couples TRBV30 to TRBJ2-7; D unclear. CDR1 and CDR2 from the germline V gene are GTSNPN and SVGIG (reference sequence). The V and J ends lost 4 bases and 0 bases respectively, with 7 bases between them. This CDR3 has 12 amino acids. The CDR3 is CAWTPGSYEQYF. The CDR3 nucleotides read TGTGCCTGGACACCGGGCTCCTACGAGCAGTACTTC.

V and J are TRBV9 and TRBJ1-3; D ambiguous. CDR3 size: 15 residues. V was pared by 1 base and J by 0 bases, with 8 bases between. In germline, CDR1 is SGDLS, CDR2 YYNGEE. CDR3 amino acids: CASSVSTYSGNTIYF. The DNA of the CDR3 is TGTGCCAGCAGCGTAAGCACCTACTCTGGAAACACCATATATTTT.

This chain joins TRBV13 and TRBJ2-3; D may be TRBD1 (6 bases). The CDR3 totals 15 residues. Germline CDR1 and CDR2: PRHDT and FYEKMQ (reference sequence). V dropped 5 bases and J dropped 0 bases, with 12 bases sitting between them. The CDR3, as DNA: TGTGCCAGCAGCAACAGGGACGGCAGCACAGATACGCAGTATTTT. This sequence encodes CASSNRDGSTDTQYF.

This chain links TRBV6-5 with TRBJ2-7; 7 bases line up with TRBD1. Germline V CDR1 and CDR2: MNHEY, SVGAGI. J lost 4 bases, V lost 1 base, and 4 bases had no gene match. The CDR3 extends over 14 amino acids. The CDR3 region is CASSYLGTEYEQYF. The CDR3 nucleotides are TGTGCCAGCAGTTACTTGGGGACAGAGTACGAGCAGTACTTC.

The V call is TRBV11-2, the J call TRBJ2-5; TRBD1 is a possible D gene (6 bases). Germline CDR1 SGHAT, CDR2 FQNNGV. CDR3 length equals 14 residues. V was shortened by 2 bases and J by 5 bases, with 12 bases between the two germline ends. CDR3 in amino acids: CASSLWAGAETQYF. CDR3 in DNA: TGTGCCAGCAGCTTATGGGCAGGGGCCGAGACCCAGTACTTC. Full variable domain (outside the CDR3, taken from reference TRBV11-2 and TRBJ2-5): EAGVAQSPRYKIIEKRQSVAFWCNPISGHATLYWYQQILGQGPKLLIQFQNNGVVDDSQLPKDRFSAERLKGVDSTLKIQPAKLEDSAVYLCASSLWAGAETQYFGPGTRLLVL.